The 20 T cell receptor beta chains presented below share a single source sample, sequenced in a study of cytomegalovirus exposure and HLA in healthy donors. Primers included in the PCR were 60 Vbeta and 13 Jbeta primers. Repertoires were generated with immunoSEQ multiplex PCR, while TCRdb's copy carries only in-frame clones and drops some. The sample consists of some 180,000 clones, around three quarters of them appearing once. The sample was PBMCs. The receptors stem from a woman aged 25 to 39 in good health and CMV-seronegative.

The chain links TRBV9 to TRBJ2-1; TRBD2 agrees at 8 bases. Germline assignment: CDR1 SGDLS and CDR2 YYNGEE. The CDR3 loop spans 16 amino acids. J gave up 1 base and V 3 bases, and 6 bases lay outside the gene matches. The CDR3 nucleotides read TGTGCCAGCAGCGCACCCGTAGCGGGATCCTACAATGAGCAGTTCTTC. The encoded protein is CASSAPVAGSYNEQFF.

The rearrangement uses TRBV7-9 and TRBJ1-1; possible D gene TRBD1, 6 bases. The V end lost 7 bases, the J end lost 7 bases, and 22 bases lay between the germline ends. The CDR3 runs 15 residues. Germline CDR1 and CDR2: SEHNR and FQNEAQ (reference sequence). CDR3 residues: CASKGGGRSLGEAFF. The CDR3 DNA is TGTGCCAGCAAAGGGGGGGGGCGCAGTCTGGGTGAAGCTTTCTTT.

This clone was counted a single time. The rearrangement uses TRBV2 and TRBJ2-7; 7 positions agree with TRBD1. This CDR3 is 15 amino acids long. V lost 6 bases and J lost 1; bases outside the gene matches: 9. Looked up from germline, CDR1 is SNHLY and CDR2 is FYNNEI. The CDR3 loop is CASREDRPSSYEQYF. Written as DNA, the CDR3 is TGTGCCAGCAGGGAGGACAGGCCTTCTTCCTACGAGCAGTACTTC.

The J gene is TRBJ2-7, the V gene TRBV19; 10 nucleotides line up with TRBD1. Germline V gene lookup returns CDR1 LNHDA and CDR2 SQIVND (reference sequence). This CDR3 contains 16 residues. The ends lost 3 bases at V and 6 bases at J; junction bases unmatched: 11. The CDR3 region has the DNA TGTGCCAGTAGTATTGGGACAGGGGCGATACCTGTCGAGCAGTACTTC. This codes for CASSIGTGAIPVEQYF.

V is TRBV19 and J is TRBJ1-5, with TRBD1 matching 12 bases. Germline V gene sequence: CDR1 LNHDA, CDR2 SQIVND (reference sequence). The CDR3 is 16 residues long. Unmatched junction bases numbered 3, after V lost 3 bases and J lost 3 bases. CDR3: CASSILGQGANQPQHF. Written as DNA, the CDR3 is TGTGCCAGTAGTATCCTGGGACAGGGGGCCAATCAGCCCCAGCATTTT.

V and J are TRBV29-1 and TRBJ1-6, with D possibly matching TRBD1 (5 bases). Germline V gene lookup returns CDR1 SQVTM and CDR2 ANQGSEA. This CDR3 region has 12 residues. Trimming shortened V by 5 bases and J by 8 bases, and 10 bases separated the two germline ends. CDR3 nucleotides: TGCAGCGTTCAGGGTCCGGATTCACCCCTCCACTTT. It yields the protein CSVQGPDSPLHF.

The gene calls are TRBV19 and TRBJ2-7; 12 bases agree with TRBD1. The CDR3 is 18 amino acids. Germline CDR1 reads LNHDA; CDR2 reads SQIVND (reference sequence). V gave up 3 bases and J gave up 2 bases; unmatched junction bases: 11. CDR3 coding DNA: TGTGCCAGTAGTATTCGGACCGGGACAGGGGGCACTACCTACGAGCAGTACTTC. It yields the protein CASSIRTGTGGTTYEQYF.

CDR3 in amino acids: CASTWDRGVYEQYF. Written as DNA, the CDR3 is TGTGCCAGCACCTGGGACAGGGGGGTTTACGAGCAGTACTTC. The rearrangement links TRBV2 to TRBJ2-7; 11 nucleotides line up with TRBD1. V lost 7 bases to trimming and J lost 4 bases; unmatched junction nucleotides: 6. Germline CDR1 reads SNHLY; CDR2 reads FYNNEI. The CDR3 runs to 14 residues.

The CDR3: CAISDPGQGRSSGYTF. The CDR3 DNA reads as TGTGCCATCAGTGACCCGGGACAGGGAAGATCTTCTGGCTACACCTTC. The chain joins TRBV10-3 to TRBJ1-2; 9 bases line up with TRBD1. This CDR3 spans 16 amino acids. The germline V gene has CDR1 ENHRY and CDR2 SYGVKD. The ends lost 3 bases at V and 7 bases at J; junction bases unmatched: 12.

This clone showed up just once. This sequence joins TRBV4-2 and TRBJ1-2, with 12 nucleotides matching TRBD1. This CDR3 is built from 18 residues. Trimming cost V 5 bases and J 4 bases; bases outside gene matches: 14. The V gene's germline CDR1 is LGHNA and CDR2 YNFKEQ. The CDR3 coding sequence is TGTGCCAGCAGCGCGCGATCCGGGACAGGGGGCTTAGTCTATGGCTACACCTTC. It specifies CASSARSGTGGLVYGYTF.

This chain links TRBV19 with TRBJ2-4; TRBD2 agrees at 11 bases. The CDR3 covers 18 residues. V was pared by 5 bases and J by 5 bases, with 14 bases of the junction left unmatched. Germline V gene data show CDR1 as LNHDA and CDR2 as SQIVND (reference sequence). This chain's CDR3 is CASSPVAGGPLIQNIQYF. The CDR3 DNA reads TGTGCCAGTAGTCCCGTAGCGGGGGGGCCTCTAATCCAAAACATTCAGTACTTC.

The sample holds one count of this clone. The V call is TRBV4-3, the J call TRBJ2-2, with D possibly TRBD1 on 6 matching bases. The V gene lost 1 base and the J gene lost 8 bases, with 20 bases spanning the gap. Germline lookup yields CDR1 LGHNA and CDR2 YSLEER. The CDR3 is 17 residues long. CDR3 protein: CASSQGLPGTLTGELFF. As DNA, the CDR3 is TGCGCCAGCAGCCAAGGACTTCCCGGGACACTTACAGGGGAGCTGTTTTTT.

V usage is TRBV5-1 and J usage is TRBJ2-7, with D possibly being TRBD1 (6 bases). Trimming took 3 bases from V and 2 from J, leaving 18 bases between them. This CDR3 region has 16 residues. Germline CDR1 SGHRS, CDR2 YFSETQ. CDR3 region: CASSSRLTGNTYEQYF. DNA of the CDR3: TGCGCCAGCAGCTCTCGCCTCACAGGGAACACCTACGAGCAGTACTTC.

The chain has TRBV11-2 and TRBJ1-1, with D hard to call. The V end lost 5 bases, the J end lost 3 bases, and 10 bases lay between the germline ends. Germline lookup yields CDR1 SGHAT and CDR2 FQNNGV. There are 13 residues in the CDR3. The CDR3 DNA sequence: TGTGCCAGCAGCCGAGGGAGGGACACTGAAGCTTTCTTT. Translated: CASSRGRDTEAFF.

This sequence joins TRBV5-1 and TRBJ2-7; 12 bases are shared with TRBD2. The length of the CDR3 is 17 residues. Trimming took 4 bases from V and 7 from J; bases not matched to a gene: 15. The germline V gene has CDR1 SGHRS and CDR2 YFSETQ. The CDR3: CASSIETGTSGLREQYF. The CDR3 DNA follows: TGCGCCAGCAGCATAGAAACCGGGACTAGCGGGCTTCGGGAGCAGTACTTC. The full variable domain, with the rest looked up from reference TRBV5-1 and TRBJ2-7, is KAGVTQTPRYLIKTRGQQVTLSCSPISGHRSVSWYQQTPGQGLQFLFEYFSETQRNKGNFPGRFSGRQFSNSRSEMNVSTLELGDSALYLCASSIETGTSGLREQYFGPGTRLTVT.

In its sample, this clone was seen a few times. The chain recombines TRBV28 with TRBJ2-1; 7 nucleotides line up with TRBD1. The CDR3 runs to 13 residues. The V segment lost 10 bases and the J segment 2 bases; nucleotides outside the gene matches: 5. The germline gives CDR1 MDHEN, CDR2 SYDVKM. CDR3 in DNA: TGTGCCATCAACGGACAGGCCTACAATGAGCAGTTCTTC. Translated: CAINGQAYNEQFF.

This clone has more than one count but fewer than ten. CDR3 in DNA: TGTGCCAGCCGAGATGGAACTCGGGGAAATACCGGGGAGCTGTTTTTT. This encodes CASRDGTRGNTGELFF. The chain employs TRBV7-2 and TRBJ2-2; D is perhaps TRBD2 (5 bases). V shed 8 bases and J shed 5 bases, with 21 bases lying between them. CDR3 length: 16 amino acids. The germline gives CDR1 SGHTA, CDR2 FQGNSA.

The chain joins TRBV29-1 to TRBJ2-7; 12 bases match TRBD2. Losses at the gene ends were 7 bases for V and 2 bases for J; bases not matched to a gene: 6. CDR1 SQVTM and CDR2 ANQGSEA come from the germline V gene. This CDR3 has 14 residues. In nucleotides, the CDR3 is TGCAGCGGACGGACTAGCGGGGATCCCTACGAGCAGTACTTC. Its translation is CSGRTSGDPYEQYF.

The CDR3 sequence is CASSSTGGAGNTEAFF. The DNA for the CDR3 is TGCGCCAGCAGCTCGACAGGGGGCGCGGGGAACACTGAAGCTTTCTTT. The V call is TRBV5-1, the J call TRBJ1-1; 10 nucleotides match TRBD1. With 3 bases clipped from V and 1 base from J, the junction kept 6 bases outside the gene matches. The CDR3 runs 16 residues. The V gene's germline CDR1 is SGHRS and CDR2 YFSETQ.

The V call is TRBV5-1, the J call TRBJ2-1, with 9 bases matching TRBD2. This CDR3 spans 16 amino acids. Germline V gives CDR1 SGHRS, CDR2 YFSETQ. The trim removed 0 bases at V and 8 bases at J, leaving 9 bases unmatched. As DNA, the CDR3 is TGCGCCAGCAGCTTGGCCGGGGCGGGGGGGGCCGATGAGCAGTTCTTC. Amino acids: CASSLAGAGGADEQFF. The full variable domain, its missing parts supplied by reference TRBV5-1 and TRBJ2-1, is KAGVTQTPRYLIKTRGQQVTLSCSPISGHRSVSWYQQTPGQGLQFLFEYFSETQRNKGNFPGRFSGRQFSNSRSEMNVSTLELGDSALYLCASSLAGAGGADEQFFGPGTRLTVL.